This record concerns one TCR beta chain sequence. Its binding antigen is unknown. Qualities for individual bases were not recorded, and no much larger clone is one base off. The data were taken from a study of control samples from healthy donors and cancer patients (dated by TCRdb to about 2020). The CDR3 sequence holds 15 residues, the cysteine and phenylalanine included. The retained sequence is limited to the CDR3, 45 bases, with the frame set at the first base. From V the trimming removes 5 bases and from J it removes 5 bases, while the gene matches leave 7 bases of the junction unaccounted for. According to the germline V gene, CDR1 reads SNHLY and CDR2 reads FYNNEI. Receptors were amplified or captured by the immunoSEQ multiplex PCR assay. This immuneACCESS table, as held by TCRdb, lists in-frame sequences with V and J called but not all clones. Of the missing ones, under half trace to an unresolved V gene in checked studies; the others have no known cause. Within this sample are some 200,000 clones, with around 91% of them counted one time only. Approximately 1.5% of the sample is taken by the ten largest.

The TCR comes from a woman aged 30 to 39 in good health. The sample was blood. The V gene is TRBV2 and the J gene is TRBJ1-5, with 9 bases matching TRBD1. In nucleotide form, the sequence is TGTGCCAGCAGTAGTACCGGGACAGGGTATCAGCCCCAGCATTTT. This sequence encodes CASSSTGTGYQPQHF.